The 24 T cell receptor beta chains below come from one sample, sequenced in a study of Tregs in tolerant kidney transplant recipients. Assay: immunoSEQ multiplex PCR; the TCRdb copy retains only in-frame clones and omits some. In the table there are fewer than 65,000 clones, 80% to 90% of which are singletons. The sample was Tregs from blood, taken before the transplant. All receptors derive from a human donor who received a combined kidney and bone marrow transplant.

This sequence joins TRBV20-1 and TRBJ2-3, with D maybe TRBD2 (5 bases). This CDR3 comprises 10 residues. The germline V gene encodes CDR1 DFQATT and CDR2 SNEGSKA (reference sequence). The CDR3 bases are TGCAGCGTGCCCGAGGGTACGCAGTATTTT. Its protein is CSVPEGTQYF.

This chain joins TRBV7-8 and TRBJ2-5, with D possibly matching TRBD2 (6 bases). The J call is uncertain, as TRBJ2-7 better fits the DNA end. Germline lookup yields CDR1 SGHVS and CDR2 FQNEAQ. This CDR3 has 14 residues. CDR3 sequence: CASSGGASLYEQYF. CDR3 DNA sequence: TGTGCCAGCAGTGGAGGGGCTAGCCTTTACGAGCAGTACTTC.

J is TRBJ2-7 and V is TRBV5-1; TRBD2 matches at 7 bases. With 0 bases clipped from V and 5 bases from J, the junction kept 5 bases outside the gene matches. Germline CDR1 is SGHRS and CDR2 is YFSETQ. There are 14 residues in the CDR3. CDR3 nucleotides: TGCGCCAGCAGCTTGGCACTAGCGACCCACGAGCAGTACTTC. This translates into CASSLALATHEQYF.

This clone was picked up one time. This chain joins TRBV10-3 and TRBJ2-7, with D perhaps matching TRBD2 (6 bases). The CDR3 covers 15 residues. V was clipped by 4 bases and J by 1 base, with 14 bases between them. Germline V gene sequence: CDR1 ENHRY, CDR2 SYGVKD. The CDR3 reads CAISVGQGGSYEQYF. In DNA, the CDR3 is TGTGCCATCAGTGTTGGCCAGGGAGGATCCTACGAGCAGTACTTC.

V is TRBV2 and J is TRBJ2-7; 9 bases are a match to TRBD2. This CDR3 region has 14 residues. Trimming at V came to 10 bases and at J to 0 bases, leaving 7 bases not matched to a gene. The germline CDR1 and CDR2 sequences are SNHLY and FYNNEI. Written as DNA, the CDR3 is TGTGCCACCCAATTGACTAGCGGCTCCTACGAGCAGTACTTC. This sequence encodes CATQLTSGSYEQYF. Full variable domain (missing parts from reference TRBV2 and TRBJ2-7): EPEVTQTPSHQVTQMGQEVILRCVPISNHLYFYWYRQILGQKVEFLVSFYNNEISEKSEIFDDQFSVERPDGSNFTLKIRSTKLEDSAMYFCATQLTSGSYEQYFGPGTRLTVT.

The chain links TRBV10-2 to TRBJ2-1; 12 nucleotides agree with TRBD1. J was trimmed by 5 bases and V by 4 bases; bases with no gene match: 6. The CDR3 extends over 16 amino acids. Germline V gives CDR1 WSHSY, CDR2 SAAADI. The CDR3 protein is CASSGDRGLSNNEQFF. DNA for the CDR3: TGCGCCAGCAGTGGGGACAGGGGGCTTAGCAACAATGAGCAGTTCTTC.

The rearrangement uses TRBV5-4 and TRBJ1-1; tentatively, D is TRBD1 (5 bases). The CDR3 covers 14 residues. The V end was cut by 4 bases, the J end by 4 bases, with 14 bases between. Germline CDR1 reads SGHNT; CDR2 reads YYREEE (reference sequence). The CDR3 DNA follows: TGTGCCAGCAGCCCCTATAAGAGGGGCACTGAAGCTTTCTTT. It specifies CASSPYKRGTEAFF.

The V call is TRBV12-5, the J call TRBJ2-7; TRBD1 agrees at 7 bases. CDR1 LGHNT and CDR2 FRNRAP come from the germline V gene. V shed 6 bases, J shed 6 bases, and the junction held 8 bases outside the gene matches. The CDR3 is 13 amino acids. The CDR3 DNA follows: TGTGCTAGTGGCAGGGGGAGTCCCTGCGAGCAGTACTTC. Translated, it gives CASGRGSPCEQYF.

As regards this clone: The sample carries other DNA sequences with the same CDR3. V and J are TRBV5-1 and TRBJ2-7; 7 nucleotides line up with TRBD2. Trimming cost V 3 bases and J 4 bases; bases outside gene matches: 10. There are 15 residues in the CDR3. Germline V gene sequence: CDR1 SGHRS, CDR2 YFSETQ. This chain's CDR3 is CASSWGTGGSYEQYF. CDR3 nucleotide sequence: TGCGCCAGCAGCTGGGGGACCGGGGGGTCGTACGAGCAGTACTTC.

The chain combines TRBV27 with TRBJ1-5, with D possibly being TRBD1 (6 bases). V lost 2 bases and J 0 bases, leaving 17 bases between the germline ends. The germline V gene has CDR1 MNHEY and CDR2 SMNVEV (reference sequence). This CDR3 comprises 18 residues. Here the CDR3 DNA reads TGTGCCAGCAGTTTAAAGTCACAGGGAACCTTTAGCAATCAGCCCCAGCATTTT. The encoded protein is CASSLKSQGTFSNQPQHF.

This chain connects TRBV11-2 to TRBJ2-5, with TRBD2 matching over 9 bases. The CDR3 spans 17 residues. The trim removed 0 bases at V and 5 bases at J, leaving 10 bases unmatched. Germline V CDR1 and CDR2: SGHAT, FQNNGV. The CDR3 here is CASSLEAGGSSRETQYF. CDR3 coding DNA: TGTGCCAGCAGCTTAGAGGCGGGAGGGTCAAGCCGGGAGACCCAGTACTTC.

The V call is TRBV7-9, the J call TRBJ2-3, with D possibly TRBD2 on 5 matching bases. Looked up from germline, CDR1 is SEHNR and CDR2 is FQNEAQ (reference sequence). V was trimmed by 3 bases and J by 2 bases, leaving 6 bases between them. The CDR3 length is 13 residues. In DNA, the CDR3 is TGTGCCAGCAGCTTCGGGGACACAGATACGCAGTATTTT. Translating it yields CASSFGDTDTQYF. The entire variable domain, with the rest obtained from reference TRBV7-9 and TRBJ2-3, is as follows: DTGVSQNPRHKITKRGQNVTFRCDPISEHNRLYWYRQTLGQGPEFLTYFQNEAQLEKSRLLSDRFSAERPKGSFSTLEIQRTEQGDSAMYLCASSFGDTDTQYFGPGTRLTVL.

J is TRBJ1-2 and V is TRBV5-5, with 7 bases aligning to TRBD1. The CDR3 spans 17 residues. Germline loops: CDR1 SGHKS, CDR2 YYEKEE (reference sequence). Trimming cost V 3 bases and J 7 bases; bases outside gene matches: 18. CDR3 DNA: TGTGCCAGCAGCTCCTCGACAGGGTCCCCCTCTCGAGGTGGCTACACCTTC. This sequence encodes CASSSSTGSPSRGGYTF.

The chain links TRBV2 to TRBJ1-1, with 8 positions matching TRBD1. The CDR3 is 15 amino acids. The germline gives CDR1 SNHLY, CDR2 FYNNEI. The V and J ends lost 6 bases and 0 bases, in that order; junction bases with no gene match: 6. The CDR3 reads CASSRDRQMNTEAFF. The DNA of the CDR3 is TGTGCCAGCAGCCGGGACAGGCAAATGAACACTGAAGCTTTCTTT.

This clone was detected once. The V call is TRBV5-1, the J call TRBJ1-3; 11 nucleotides line up with TRBD1. V was pared by 4 bases and J by 0 bases, with 6 bases of the junction left unmatched. The CDR3 consists of 17 residues. CDR1 is SGHRS and CDR2 is YFSETQ in the germline V gene. The CDR3: CASSRGQGAISGNTIYF. In DNA form, the CDR3 reads TGCGCCAGCAGCCGTGGACAGGGGGCGATCTCTGGAAACACCATATATTTT. Full variable domain (outside the CDR3, taken from reference TRBV5-1 and TRBJ1-3): KAGVTQTPRYLIKTRGQQVTLSCSPISGHRSVSWYQQTPGQGLQFLFEYFSETQRNKGNFPGRFSGRQFSNSRSEMNVSTLELGDSALYLCASSRGQGAISGNTIYFGEGSWLTVV.

J is TRBJ2-4 and V is TRBV7-2; D unresolved. The CDR3 covers 11 residues. Germline CDR1 and CDR2: SGHTA and FQGNSA. Trimming left V 1 base short and J 9 bases short, with 4 bases between. The CDR3 loop reads CASSLGRIQYF. Here the CDR3 DNA reads TGTGCCAGCAGCTTAGGGCGCATTCAGTACTTC. Full variable domain (rest looked up from reference TRBV7-2 and TRBJ2-4): GAGVSQSPSNKVTEKGKDVELRCDPISGHTALYWYRQSLGQGLEFLIYFQGNSAPDKSGLPSDRFSAERTGGSVSTLTIQRTQQEDSAVYLCASSLGRIQYFGAGTRLSVL.

The V gene is TRBV9, the J gene TRBJ2-2, with 9 bases lining up with TRBD1. Germline loops: CDR1 SGDLS, CDR2 YYNGEE. The CDR3 extends over 14 amino acids. V lost 5 bases and J lost 5; bases outside the gene matches: 4. Here the CDR3 reads CASRTGGLTGELFF. Here the CDR3 DNA reads TGTGCCAGCAGGACAGGGGGTTTAACCGGGGAGCTGTTTTTT.

This sequence joins TRBV20-1 and TRBJ1-2, with D perhaps TRBD1 (6 bases). The length of the CDR3 is 11 residues. Trimming cost V 7 bases and J 4 bases, with 10 bases left between them. In germline, CDR1 is DFQATT, CDR2 SNEGSKA (reference sequence). Written as DNA, the CDR3 is TGCAGTGGTACAGGGACCTATGGCTACACCTTC. This codes for CSGTGTYGYTF.

The chain employs TRBV5-1 and TRBJ1-5; unclear D gene. Deletions cut 2 bases from V and 0 bases from J, with 21 bases between. This CDR3 is 19 amino acids long. The germline V gene has CDR1 SGHRS and CDR2 YFSETQ. CDR3 nucleotide sequence: TGCGCCAGCAGCTTAGGCGGAACGGGTCGCTCCCCTAGCAATCAGCCCCAGCATTTT. It specifies CASSLGGTGRSPSNQPQHF.

CDR3: CASSLLQGVFEVSNSPLHF. The CDR3 DNA reads TGTGCCAGCAGCTTGCTGCAGGGCGTTTTCGAAGTGAGCAATTCACCCCTCCACTTT. The V call is TRBV5-6, the J call TRBJ1-6; the D gene is possibly TRBD1 (5 bases). Germline assignment: CDR1 SGHDT and CDR2 YYEEEE. There are 19 residues in the CDR3. V shed 1 base and J shed 7 bases, with 24 bases lying between them. Full variable domain (missing parts from reference TRBV5-6 and TRBJ1-6): DAGVTQSPTHLIKTRGQQVTLRCSPKSGHDTVSWYQQALGQGPQFIFQYYEEEERQRGNFPDRFSGHQFPNYSSELNVNALLLGDSALYLCASSLLQGVFEVSNSPLHFGNGTRLTVT.

The rearrangement links TRBV19 to TRBJ2-7; weak D call: TRBD2 (6 bases). Trimming removed 5 bases from V and 3 bases from J, with 17 bases in between. This CDR3 spans 15 amino acids. Germline assignment: CDR1 LNHDA and CDR2 SQIVND (reference sequence). CDR3 in amino acids: CASSPGIAVNYEQYF. CDR3 sequence (DNA): TGTGCCAGTAGTCCCGGGATAGCGGTTAACTACGAGCAGTACTTC. Drawing the rest from reference TRBV19 and TRBJ2-7, the complete variable domain is DGGITQSPKYLFRKEGQNVTLSCEQNLNHDAMYWYRQDPGQGLRLIYYSQIVNDFQKGDIAEGYSVSREKKESFPLTVTSAQKNPTAFYLCASSPGIAVNYEQYFGPGTRLTVT.

The chain couples TRBV7-9 to TRBJ2-1; D uncertain. This CDR3 has 13 amino acids. With 6 bases removed from V and 8 bases from J, the gap between germline ends came to 14 bases. Germline-derived CDR1 and CDR2 are SEHNR and FQNEAQ (reference sequence). DNA for the CDR3: TGTGCCAGCAGGTTCGAGGCCAGCTATGAGCAGTTCTTC. Translated, it gives CASRFEASYEQFF. The full variable domain, completed using reference TRBV7-9 and TRBJ2-1, is DTGVSQNPRHKITKRGQNVTFRCDPISEHNRLYWYRQTLGQGPEFLTYFQNEAQLEKSRLLSDRFSAERPKGSFSTLEIQRTEQGDSAMYLCASRFEASYEQFFGPGTRLTVL.

This chain connects TRBV19 to TRBJ1-5; D remains unclear. The CDR3 spans 17 residues. Looked up from germline, CDR1 is LNHDA and CDR2 is SQIVND (reference sequence). The ends were cut back, 1 base at V and 0 bases at J, with 13 bases in the middle. CDR3: CASSIALPSRSNQPQHF. As DNA, the CDR3 is TGTGCCAGTAGTATAGCTCTCCCCTCCCGTAGCAATCAGCCCCAGCATTTT.

The V call is TRBV11-2, the J call TRBJ2-1; TRBD2 aligns across 11 bases. J lost 8 bases, V lost 5 bases, and 2 bases had no gene match. CDR3 length: 13 amino acids. Germline loops: CDR1 SGHAT, CDR2 FQNNGV. The CDR3 here is CASSPGLADEQFF. As DNA, the CDR3 is TGTGCCAGCAGCCCGGGACTAGCGGATGAGCAGTTCTTC.